The entry below gives a single T cell receptor (beta chain) sequence along with its context. Germline V lookup: CDR1 SGHTA, CDR2 FQGNSA. Trimming removed 3 bases at V and 2 bases at J, with 10 bases between. The CDR3 is 14 amino acids. The record originates from a study of cytomegalovirus exposure and HLA in healthy donors. PCR amplification relied on 60 Vbeta primers (plus 13 Jbeta primers). The repertoire was sequenced with immunoSEQ multiplex PCR; TCRdb's copy has only in-frame clones and lacks some. The sample includes about 150,000 clones, roughly four fifths of them seen just once. Healthy donors of bone marrow made up the group.

The V gene is TRBV7-2, the J gene TRBJ1-2, with unresolved D. Sequencing was performed on PBMCs. The sequence was obtained from a man aged 25-40 years in good health and CMV-seronegative. The CDR3 protein is CASSFLTTNYGYTF. CDR3 bases: TGTGCCAGCAGCTTCCTCACAACAAACTATGGCTACACCTTC.